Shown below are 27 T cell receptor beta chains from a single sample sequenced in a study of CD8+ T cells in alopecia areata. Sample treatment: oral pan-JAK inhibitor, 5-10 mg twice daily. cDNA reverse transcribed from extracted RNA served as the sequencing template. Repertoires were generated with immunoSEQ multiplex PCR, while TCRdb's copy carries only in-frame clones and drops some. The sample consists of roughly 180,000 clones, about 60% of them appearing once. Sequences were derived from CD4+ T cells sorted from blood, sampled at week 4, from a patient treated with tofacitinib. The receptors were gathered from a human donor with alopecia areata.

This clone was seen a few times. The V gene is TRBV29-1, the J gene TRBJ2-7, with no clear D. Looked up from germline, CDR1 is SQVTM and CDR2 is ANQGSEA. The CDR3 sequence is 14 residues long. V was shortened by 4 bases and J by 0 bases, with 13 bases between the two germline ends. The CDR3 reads CSVARRTASYEQYF. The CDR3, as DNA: TGCAGCGTTGCGCGGCGAACTGCCTCCTACGAGCAGTACTTC.

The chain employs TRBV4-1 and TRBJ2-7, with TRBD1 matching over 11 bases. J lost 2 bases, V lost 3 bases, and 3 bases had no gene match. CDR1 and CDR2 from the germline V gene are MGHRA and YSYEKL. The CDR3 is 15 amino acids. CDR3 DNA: TGCGCCAGCAGCCAGGGGACAGGGGGAACCTACGAGCAGTACTTC. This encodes CASSQGTGGTYEQYF.

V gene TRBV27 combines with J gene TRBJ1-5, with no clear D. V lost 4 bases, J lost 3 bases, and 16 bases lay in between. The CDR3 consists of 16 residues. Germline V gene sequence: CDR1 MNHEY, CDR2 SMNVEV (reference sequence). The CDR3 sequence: CASSSLPTVVNQPQHF. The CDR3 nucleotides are TGTGCCAGCAGTTCCCTCCCGACCGTCGTCAATCAGCCCCAGCATTTT.

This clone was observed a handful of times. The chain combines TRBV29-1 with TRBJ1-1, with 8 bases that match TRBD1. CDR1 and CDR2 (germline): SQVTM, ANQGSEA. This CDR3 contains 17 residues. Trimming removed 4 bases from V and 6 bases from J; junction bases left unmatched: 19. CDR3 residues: CSVAYRTQGQGAPEAFF. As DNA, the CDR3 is TGCAGCGTTGCTTACCGGACTCAAGGACAGGGAGCCCCTGAAGCTTTCTTT.

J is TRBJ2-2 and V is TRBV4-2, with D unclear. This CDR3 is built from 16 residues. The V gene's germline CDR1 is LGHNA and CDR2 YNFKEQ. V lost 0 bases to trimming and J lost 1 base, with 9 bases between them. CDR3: CASSQDHGLNTGELFF. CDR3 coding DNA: TGTGCCAGCAGCCAAGATCATGGGCTGAACACCGGGGAGCTGTTTTTT.

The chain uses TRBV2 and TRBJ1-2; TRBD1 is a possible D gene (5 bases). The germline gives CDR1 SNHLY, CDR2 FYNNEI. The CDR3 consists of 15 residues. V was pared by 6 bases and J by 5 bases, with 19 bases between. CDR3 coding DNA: TGTGCCAGCAGCAGCATAAGGGGCGCCTTATATGGCTACACCTTC. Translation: CASSSIRGALYGYTF.

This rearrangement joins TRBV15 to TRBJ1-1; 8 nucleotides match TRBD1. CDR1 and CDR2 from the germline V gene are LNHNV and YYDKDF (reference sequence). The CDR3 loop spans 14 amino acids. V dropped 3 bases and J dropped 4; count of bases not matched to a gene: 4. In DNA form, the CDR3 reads TGTGCCACCAGCAGGACAGGGGTGTTCACTGAAGCTTTCTTT. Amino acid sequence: CATSRTGVFTEAFF. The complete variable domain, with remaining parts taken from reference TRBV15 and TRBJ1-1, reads DAMVIQNPRYQVTQFGKPVTLSCSQTLNHNVMYWYQQKSSQAPKLLFHYYDKDFNNEADTPDNFQSRRPNTSFCFLDIRSPGLGDTAMYLCATSRTGVFTEAFFGQGTRLTVV.

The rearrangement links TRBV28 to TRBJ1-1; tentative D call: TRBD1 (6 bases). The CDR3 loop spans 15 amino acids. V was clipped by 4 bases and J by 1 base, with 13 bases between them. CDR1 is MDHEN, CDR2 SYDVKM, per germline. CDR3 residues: CASSSLDRPNTEAFF. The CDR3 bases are TGTGCCAGCAGTTCCCTCGACAGGCCGAACACTGAAGCTTTCTTT. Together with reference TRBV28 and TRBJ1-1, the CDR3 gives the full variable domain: DVKVTQSSRYLVKRTGEKVFLECVQDMDHENMFWYRQDPGLGLRLIYFSYDVKMKEKGDIPEGYSVSREKKERFSLILESASTNQTSMYLCASSSLDRPNTEAFFGQGTRLTVV.

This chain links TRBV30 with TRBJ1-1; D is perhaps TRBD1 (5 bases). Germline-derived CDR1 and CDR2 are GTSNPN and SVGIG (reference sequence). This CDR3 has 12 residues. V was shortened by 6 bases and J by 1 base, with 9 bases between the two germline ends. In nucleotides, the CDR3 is TGTGCCTGTGCAAGGGGGAACACTGAAGCTTTCTTT. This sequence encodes CACARGNTEAFF.

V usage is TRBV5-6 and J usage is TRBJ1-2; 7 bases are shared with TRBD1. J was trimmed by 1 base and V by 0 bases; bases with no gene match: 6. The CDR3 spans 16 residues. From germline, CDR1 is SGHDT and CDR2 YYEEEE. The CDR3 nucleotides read TGTGCCAGCAGCTTGGGGGACAGAGGCTTTAACTATGGCTACACCTTC. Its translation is CASSLGDRGFNYGYTF.

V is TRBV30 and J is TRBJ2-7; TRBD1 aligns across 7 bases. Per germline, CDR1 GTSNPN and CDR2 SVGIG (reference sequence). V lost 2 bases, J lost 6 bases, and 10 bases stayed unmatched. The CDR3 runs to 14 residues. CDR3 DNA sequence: TGTGCCTGGAGTATTTATCAAAACAGGGGCGAGCAGTACTTC. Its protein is CAWSIYQNRGEQYF.

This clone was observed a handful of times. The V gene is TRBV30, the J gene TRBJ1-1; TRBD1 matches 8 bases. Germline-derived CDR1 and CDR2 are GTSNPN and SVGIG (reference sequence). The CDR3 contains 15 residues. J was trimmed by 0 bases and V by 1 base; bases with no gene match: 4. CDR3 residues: CAWSATRGLNTEAFF. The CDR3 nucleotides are TGTGCCTGGAGTGCAACCAGGGGGCTGAACACTGAAGCTTTCTTT.

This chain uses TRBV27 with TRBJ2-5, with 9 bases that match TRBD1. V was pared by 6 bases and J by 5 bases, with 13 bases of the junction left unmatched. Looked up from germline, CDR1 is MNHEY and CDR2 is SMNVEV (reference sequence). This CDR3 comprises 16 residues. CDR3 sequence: CASRPLGTGSWETQYF. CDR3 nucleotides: TGTGCCAGCAGACCCCTCGGGACAGGGTCATGGGAGACCCAGTACTTC.

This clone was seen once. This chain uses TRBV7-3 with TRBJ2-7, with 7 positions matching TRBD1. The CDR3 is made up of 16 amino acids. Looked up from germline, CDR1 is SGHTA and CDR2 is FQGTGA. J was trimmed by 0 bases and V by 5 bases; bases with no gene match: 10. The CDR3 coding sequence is TGTGCCAGCAGCGTCACCGGGACAGCCAGCTCCTACGAGCAGTACTTC. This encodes CASSVTGTASSYEQYF.

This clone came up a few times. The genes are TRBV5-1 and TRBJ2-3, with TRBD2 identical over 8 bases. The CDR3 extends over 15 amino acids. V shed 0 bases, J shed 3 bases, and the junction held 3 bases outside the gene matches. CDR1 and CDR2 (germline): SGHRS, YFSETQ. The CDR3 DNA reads TGCGCCAGCAGCTTGGAAGGCGGGGGGACAGATACGCAGTATTTT. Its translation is CASSLEGGGTDTQYF.

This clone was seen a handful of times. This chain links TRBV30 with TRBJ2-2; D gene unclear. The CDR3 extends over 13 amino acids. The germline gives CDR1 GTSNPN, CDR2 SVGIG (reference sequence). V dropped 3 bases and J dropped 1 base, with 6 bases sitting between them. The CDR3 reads CAWRAWNTGELFF. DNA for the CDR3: TGTGCCTGGAGGGCATGGAACACCGGGGAGCTGTTTTTT.

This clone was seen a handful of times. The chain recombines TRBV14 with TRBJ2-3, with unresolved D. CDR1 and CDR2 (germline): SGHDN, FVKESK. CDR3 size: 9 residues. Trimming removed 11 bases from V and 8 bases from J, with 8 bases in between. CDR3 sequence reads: CAGYPTQYF. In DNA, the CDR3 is TGTGCCGGCTACCCTACGCAGTATTTT.

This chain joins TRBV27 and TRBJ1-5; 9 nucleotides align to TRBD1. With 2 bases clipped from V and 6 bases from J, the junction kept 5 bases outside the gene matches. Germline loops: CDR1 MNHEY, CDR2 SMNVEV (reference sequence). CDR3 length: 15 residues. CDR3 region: CASSLGTGRGQPQHF. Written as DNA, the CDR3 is TGTGCCAGCAGTTTAGGGACAGGGAGAGGTCAGCCCCAGCATTTT.

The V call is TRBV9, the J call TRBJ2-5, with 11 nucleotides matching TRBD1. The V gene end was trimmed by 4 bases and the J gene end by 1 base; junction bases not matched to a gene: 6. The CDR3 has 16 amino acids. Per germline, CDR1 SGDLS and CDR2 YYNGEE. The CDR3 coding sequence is TGTGCCAGCAGCCCCGGGACAGGGGGTTTCCAAGAGACCCAGTACTTC. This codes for CASSPGTGGFQETQYF.

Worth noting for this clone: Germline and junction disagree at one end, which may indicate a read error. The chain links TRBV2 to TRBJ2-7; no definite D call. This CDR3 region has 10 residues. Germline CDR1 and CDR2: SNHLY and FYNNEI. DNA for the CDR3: TGTGCCAGCAGTGAAGCGCTTCAGAAATTC. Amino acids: CASSEALQKF. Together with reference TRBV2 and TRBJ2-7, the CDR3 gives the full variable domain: EPEVTQTPSHQVTQMGQEVILRCVPISNHLYFYWYRQILGQKVEFLVSFYNNEISEKSEIFDDQFSVERPDGSNFTLKIRSTKLEDSAMYFCASSEALQKFGPGTRLTVT.

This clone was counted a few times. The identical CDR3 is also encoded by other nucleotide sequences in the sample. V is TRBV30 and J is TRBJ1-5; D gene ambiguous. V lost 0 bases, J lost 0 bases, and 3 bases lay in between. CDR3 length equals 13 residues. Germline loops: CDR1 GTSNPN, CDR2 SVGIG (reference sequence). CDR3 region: CAWSVGSNQPQHF. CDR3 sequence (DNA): TGTGCCTGGAGTGTCGGTAGCAATCAGCCCCAGCATTTT.

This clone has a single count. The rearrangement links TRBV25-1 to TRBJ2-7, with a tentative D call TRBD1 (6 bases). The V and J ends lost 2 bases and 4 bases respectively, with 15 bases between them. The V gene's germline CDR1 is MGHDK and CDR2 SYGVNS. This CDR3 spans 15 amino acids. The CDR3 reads CASSETGLVAYEQYF. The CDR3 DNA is TGTGCCAGCAGTGAAACAGGGCTGGTTGCGTACGAGCAGTACTTC.

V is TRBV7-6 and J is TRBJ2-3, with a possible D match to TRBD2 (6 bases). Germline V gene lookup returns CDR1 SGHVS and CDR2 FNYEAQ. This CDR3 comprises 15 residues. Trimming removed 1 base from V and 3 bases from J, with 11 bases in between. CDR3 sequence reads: CASSLVGRGTDTQYF. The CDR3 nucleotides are TGTGCCAGCAGCTTAGTGGGGCGGGGAACAGATACGCAGTATTTT.

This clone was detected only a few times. CDR3: CASSVADEGSYEQYF. DNA of the CDR3: TGTGCCAGCAGCGTAGCCGATGAGGGCTCCTACGAGCAGTACTTC. The chain links TRBV9 to TRBJ2-7; D is possibly TRBD2 (5 bases). The CDR3 runs 15 residues. The germline V and J ends were trimmed by 0 bases and 0 bases, with 10 bases remaining between them. The germline V gene has CDR1 SGDLS and CDR2 YYNGEE.

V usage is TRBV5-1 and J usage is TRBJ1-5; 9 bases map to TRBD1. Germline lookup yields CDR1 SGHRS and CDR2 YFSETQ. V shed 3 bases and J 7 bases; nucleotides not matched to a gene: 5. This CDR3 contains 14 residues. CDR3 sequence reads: CASSSGTGLQPQHF. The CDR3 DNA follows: TGCGCCAGCAGCTCTGGGACAGGGTTACAGCCCCAGCATTTT.

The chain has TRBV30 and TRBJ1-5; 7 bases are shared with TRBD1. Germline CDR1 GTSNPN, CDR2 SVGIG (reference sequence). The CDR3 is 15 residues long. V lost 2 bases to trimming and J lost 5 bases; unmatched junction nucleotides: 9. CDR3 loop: CAWSTGQEKDQPQHF. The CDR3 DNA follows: TGTGCCTGGAGTACAGGACAGGAGAAAGATCAGCCCCAGCATTTT.

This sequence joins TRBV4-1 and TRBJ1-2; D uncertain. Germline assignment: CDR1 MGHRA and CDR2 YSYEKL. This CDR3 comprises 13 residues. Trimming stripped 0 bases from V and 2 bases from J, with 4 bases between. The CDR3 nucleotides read TGCGCCAGCAGCCAAGATCCGAACTATGGCTACACCTTC. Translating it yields CASSQDPNYGYTF.